Here is one T cell receptor beta chain with its context. Its antigen is still unknown. This CDR3 is 16 amino acids long. V trimming: 4 bases; J trimming: 6 bases; junction bases outside the gene matches: 5. CDR1 and CDR2 (germline): SGHTA, FQGNSA. The PCR contained 60 Vbeta and 13 Jbeta primers. In the original processing: The count from a later analysis was about 80 million unique TCR beta chains, some 11 million of them shared. Assay used: immunoSEQ multiplex PCR; TCRdb lists only in-frame clones, some missing. V, J and clone size are taken as reported in that table, and D and trimming were inferred from the DNA itself. The sample holds 250,000 to 350,000 clones; 86% are singletons and the top ten take almost 4%. This sample is part of a study of cytomegalovirus exposure and HLA in healthy donors. Study-level results: Researchers left out some V segments, among them TRBV6-2 and TRBV6-3, as indistinguishable.

The sequence came from a man aged 35 to 55 in good health and CMV-seropositive. The source material was PBMCs. V usage is TRBV7-2 and J usage is TRBJ2-1; 14 bases fit TRBD2. The CDR3 reads CASSSGTSGSPNEQFF. CDR3 in DNA: TGTGCCAGCAGCTCGGGGACTAGCGGGAGTCCCAATGAGCAGTTCTTC.